This TCR beta chain was captured by sequencing in a study of cytomegalovirus exposure and HLA in healthy donors. The donors were healthy bone marrow donors. Amplification used 60 Vbeta primers and 13 Jbeta primers. TCRdb keeps only in-frame clones here, not all; method: immunoSEQ multiplex PCR. The repertoire includes more than 60,000 clones, about 82% of them detected once, and about 4.5% sits in the top ten. Germline assignment: CDR1 LGHNA and CDR2 YSLEER. CDR3 length: 17 residues. V was pared by 0 bases and J by 4 bases, with 8 bases of the junction left unmatched. The sequence was collected from a woman aged 30 to 39 in good health and CMV-seronegative. The chain has TRBV4-3 and TRBJ1-2, with 10 nucleotides matching TRBD1. The source material was PBMCs. The CDR3 DNA is TGCGCCAGCAGCCAAGAAGCCGACAGGGGGCATGGCTATGGCTACACCTTC. Its translation: CASSQEADRGHGYGYTF.